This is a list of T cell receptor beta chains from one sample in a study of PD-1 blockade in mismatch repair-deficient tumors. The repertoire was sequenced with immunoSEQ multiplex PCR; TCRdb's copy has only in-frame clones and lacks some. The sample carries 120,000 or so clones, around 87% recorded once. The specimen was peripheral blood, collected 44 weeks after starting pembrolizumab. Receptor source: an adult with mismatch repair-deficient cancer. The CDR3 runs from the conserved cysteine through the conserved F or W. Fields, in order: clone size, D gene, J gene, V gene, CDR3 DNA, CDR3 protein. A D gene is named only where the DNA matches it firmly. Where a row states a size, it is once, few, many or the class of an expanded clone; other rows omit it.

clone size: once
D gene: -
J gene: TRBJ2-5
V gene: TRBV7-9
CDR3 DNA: TGTGCCAGCAGCTTAGTCCTGGCCCAAGAGACCCAGTACTTC
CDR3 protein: CASSLVLAQETQYF

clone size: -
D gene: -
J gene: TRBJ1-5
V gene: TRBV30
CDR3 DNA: TGTGCCTGGAGTTCCCACAGGGAACGGCCCCAGCATTTT
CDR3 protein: CAWSSHRERPQHF

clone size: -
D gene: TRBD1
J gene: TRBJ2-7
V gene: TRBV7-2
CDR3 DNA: TGTGCCAGCAGCTCGTGGACAGGGAACAACGAGCAGTACTTC
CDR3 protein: CASSSWTGNNEQYF

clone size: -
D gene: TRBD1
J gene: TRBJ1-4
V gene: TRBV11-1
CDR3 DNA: TGTGCCAGCAGCCCGATCGGACAGGCTAATGAAAAACTGTTTTTT
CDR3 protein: CASSPIGQANEKLFF

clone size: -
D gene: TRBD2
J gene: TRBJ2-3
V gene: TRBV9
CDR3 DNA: TGTGCCAGCAGCGTAGATGGGGGAGGGCCCTCCGATACGCAGTATTTT
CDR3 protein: CASSVDGGGPSDTQYF

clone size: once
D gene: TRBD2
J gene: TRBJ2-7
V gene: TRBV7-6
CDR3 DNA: TGTGCCAGCAGCTTGAGCGGGAGCTCCTACGAGCAGTACTTC
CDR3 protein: CASSLSGSSYEQYF

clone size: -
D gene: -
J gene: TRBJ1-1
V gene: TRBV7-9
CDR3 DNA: TGTGCCAGCAGCTTATCAGAAGCTTTCTTT
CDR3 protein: CASSLSEAFF

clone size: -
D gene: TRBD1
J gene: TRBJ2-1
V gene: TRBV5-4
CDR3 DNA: TGTGCCAGCAGTACCCGAGACAGGGCTGCTGAGCAGTTCTTC
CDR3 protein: CASSTRDRAAEQFF

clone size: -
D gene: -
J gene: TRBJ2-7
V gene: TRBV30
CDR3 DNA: TGTGCCTGGAGCGCCCAACAGAACGAGCAGTACTTC
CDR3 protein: CAWSAQQNEQYF

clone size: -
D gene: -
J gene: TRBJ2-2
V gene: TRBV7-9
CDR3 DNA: TGTGCCAGCAGCATACAGACTCCCGGGGAGCTGTTTTTT
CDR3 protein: CASSIQTPGELFF

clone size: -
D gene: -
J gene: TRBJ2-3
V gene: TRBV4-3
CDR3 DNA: TGCGCCAGCAGCCAAGTAGCGACGGCAGAGCAGTATTTT
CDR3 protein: CASSQVATAEQYF

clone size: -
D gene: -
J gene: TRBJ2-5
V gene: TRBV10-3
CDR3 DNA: TGTGCCATCAGTGAGGGCAGGGGAGAGACCCAGTACTTC
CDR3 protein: CAISEGRGETQYF

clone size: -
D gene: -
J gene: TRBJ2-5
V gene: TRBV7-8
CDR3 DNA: TGTGCCAGCAGCCGGCGCGGGTTGGAGACCCAGTACTTC
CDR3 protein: CASSRRGLETQYF

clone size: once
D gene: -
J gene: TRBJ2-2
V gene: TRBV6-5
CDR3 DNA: TGTGCCAGCAGTTACATGGGGAACACCGGGGAGCTGTTTTTT
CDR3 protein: CASSYMGNTGELFF

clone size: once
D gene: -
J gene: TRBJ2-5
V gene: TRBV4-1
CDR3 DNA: TGCGCCAGCAGCGGACTGGGATCCAAAGAGACCCAGTACTTC
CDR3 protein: CASSGLGSKETQYF

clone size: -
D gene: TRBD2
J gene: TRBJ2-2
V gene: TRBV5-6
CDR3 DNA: TGTGCCAGCAGCTTGGCCGGACTAGCCATCAACACCGGGGAGCTGTTTTTT
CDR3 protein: CASSLAGLAINTGELFF

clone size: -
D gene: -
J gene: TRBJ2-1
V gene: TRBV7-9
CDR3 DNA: TGTGCCAGCAGCTTCCGGGACTCCAACTTCTTC
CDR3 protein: CASSFRDSNFF

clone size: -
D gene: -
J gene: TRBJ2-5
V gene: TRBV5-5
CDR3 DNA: TGTGCCAGCAGCCAATACAGGGCCCCCTCTCAAGAGACCCAGTACTTC
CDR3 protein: CASSQYRAPSQETQYF

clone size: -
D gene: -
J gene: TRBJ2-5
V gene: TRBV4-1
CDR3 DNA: TGCGCCAGCAGCCAACCTAATATACGGGTGTGGGAGACCCAGTACTTC
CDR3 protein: CASSQPNIRVWETQYF

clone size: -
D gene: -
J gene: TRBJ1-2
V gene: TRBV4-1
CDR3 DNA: TGCGCCAGCAGCCAATTCCTAGTAGGGACCGCCTATGGCTACACCTTC
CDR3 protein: CASSQFLVGTAYGYTF

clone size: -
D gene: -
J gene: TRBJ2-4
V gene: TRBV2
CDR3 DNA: TGTGCTTCCCGACCGGACGAGCAGTGGGCCAAAAACATTCAGTACTTC
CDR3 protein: CASRPDEQWAKNIQYF

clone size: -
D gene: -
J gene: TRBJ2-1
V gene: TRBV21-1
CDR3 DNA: TGTGCCAGCAGCAAAGCAGTTTATGGGTTCTCGATATCCTACAATGAGCAGTTCTTC
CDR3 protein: CASSKAVYGFSISYNEQFF

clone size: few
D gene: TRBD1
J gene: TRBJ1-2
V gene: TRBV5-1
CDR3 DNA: TGCGCCAGCAGCCCAAGACAGGGGTCTGGCTACACCTTC
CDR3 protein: CASSPRQGSGYTF

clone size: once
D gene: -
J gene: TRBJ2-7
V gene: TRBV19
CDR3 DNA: TGTGCCAGTAGTATAGGGGGTTTTGCCTACGAGCAGTACTTC
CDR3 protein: CASSIGGFAYEQYF

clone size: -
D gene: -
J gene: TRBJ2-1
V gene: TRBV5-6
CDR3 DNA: TGTGCCAGCAGCTTGAACAGCTACAATGAGCAGTTCTTC
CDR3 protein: CASSLNSYNEQFF

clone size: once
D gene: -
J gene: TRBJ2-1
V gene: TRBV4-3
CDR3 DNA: TGCGCCAGCAGCCACGATACACAATCAGTTGGCTCCTACAATGAGCAGTTCTTC
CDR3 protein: CASSHDTQSVGSYNEQFF

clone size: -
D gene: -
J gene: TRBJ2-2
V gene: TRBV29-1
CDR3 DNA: TGCAGCGTTGGGGGGCCAGGGAACACCGGGGAGCTGTTTTTT
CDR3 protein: CSVGGPGNTGELFF

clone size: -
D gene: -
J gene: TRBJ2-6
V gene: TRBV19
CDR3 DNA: TGTGCCAGTGGGGGGGCAGGGGCCAACGTCCTGACTTTC
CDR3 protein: CASGGAGANVLTF

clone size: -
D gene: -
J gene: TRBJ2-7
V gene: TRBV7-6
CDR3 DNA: TGTGCCAGCAGCTTACGGTTCGATCCACGAGAGCAGTACTTC
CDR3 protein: CASSLRFDPREQYF

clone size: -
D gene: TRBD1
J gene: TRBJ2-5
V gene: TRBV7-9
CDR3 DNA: TGTGCCAGCAGCCAAGAGGGACAGACCTCTAAAGAGACCCAGTACTTC
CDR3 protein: CASSQEGQTSKETQYF

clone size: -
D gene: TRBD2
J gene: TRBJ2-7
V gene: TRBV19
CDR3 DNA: TGTGCCAGTAGTGGGGGGCTAGCGGGCTTCTACGAGCAGTACTTC
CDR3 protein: CASSGGLAGFYEQYF

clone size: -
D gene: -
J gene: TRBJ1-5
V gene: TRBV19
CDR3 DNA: TGTGCCAGTAGTATAGTAGGGATCAATCAGCCCCAGCATTTT
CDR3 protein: CASSIVGINQPQHF

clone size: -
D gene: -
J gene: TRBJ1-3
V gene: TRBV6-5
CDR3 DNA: TGTGCCAGCAGTTACTCGTTTACACGCTCTGGAAACACCATATATTTT
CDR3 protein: CASSYSFTRSGNTIYF

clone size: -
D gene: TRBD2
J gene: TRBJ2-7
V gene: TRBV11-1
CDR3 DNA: TGTGCCAGCAGCTCCCTAGCGGGACCGTCCCACGAGCAGTACTTC
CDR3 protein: CASSSLAGPSHEQYF

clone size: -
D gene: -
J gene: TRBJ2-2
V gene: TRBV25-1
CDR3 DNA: TGTGCCAGCAGTGAATATGGGGGAACCGGGGAGCTGTTTTTT
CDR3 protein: CASSEYGGTGELFF

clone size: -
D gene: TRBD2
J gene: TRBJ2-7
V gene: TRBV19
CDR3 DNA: TGTGCCAGTAGTCCAACTAGCGGGAAATCCTACGAGCAGTACTTC
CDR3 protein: CASSPTSGKSYEQYF

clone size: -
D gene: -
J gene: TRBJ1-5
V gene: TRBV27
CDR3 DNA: TGTGCCAGCAGTTTATCGGGCCAGAGCAATCAGCCCCAGCATTTT
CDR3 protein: CASSLSGQSNQPQHF

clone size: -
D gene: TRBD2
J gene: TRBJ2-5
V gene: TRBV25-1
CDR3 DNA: TGTGCCAGCAGTGCTCCTAGCGGGAGGGCCGGGGAGACCCAGTACTTC
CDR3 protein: CASSAPSGRAGETQYF

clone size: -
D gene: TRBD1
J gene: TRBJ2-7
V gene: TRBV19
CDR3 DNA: TGTGCCAGTAGTGCGGGACAGGGTCCGTACGAGCAGTACTTC
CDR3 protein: CASSAGQGPYEQYF

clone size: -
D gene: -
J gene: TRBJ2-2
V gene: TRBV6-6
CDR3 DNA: TGTGCCAGCAGTTATTTGGCCGGTGCGAACACCGGGGAGCTGTTTTTT
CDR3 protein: CASSYLAGANTGELFF

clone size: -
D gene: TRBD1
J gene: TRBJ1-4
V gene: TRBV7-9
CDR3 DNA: TGTGCCAGCAGCTTAGCGTTGACAGGGGGTAATGAAAAACTGTTTTTT
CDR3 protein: CASSLALTGGNEKLFF

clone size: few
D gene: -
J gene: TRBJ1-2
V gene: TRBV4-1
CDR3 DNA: TGCGCCAGCAGCCACCCAGCCCGCGACAGGAGGGCCTATGGCTACACCTTC
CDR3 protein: CASSHPARDRRAYGYTF

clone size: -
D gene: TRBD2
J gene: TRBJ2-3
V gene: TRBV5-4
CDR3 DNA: TGTGCCAGCAGCCAGACTAGCGGGAGCCCAGATACGCAGTATTTT
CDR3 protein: CASSQTSGSPDTQYF

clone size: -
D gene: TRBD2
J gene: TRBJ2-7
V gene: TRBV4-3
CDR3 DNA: TGCGCCAGCAGCCAAGATCCAGCGGGAGGGATATACGAGCAGTACTTC
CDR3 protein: CASSQDPAGGIYEQYF

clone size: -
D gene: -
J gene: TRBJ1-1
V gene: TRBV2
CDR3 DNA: TGTGCCAGCAGTGAACGCCCCGCAGGGCTGAACACTGAAGCTTTCTTT
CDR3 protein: CASSERPAGLNTEAFF

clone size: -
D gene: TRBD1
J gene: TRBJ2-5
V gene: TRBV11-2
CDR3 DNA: TGTGCCAGCAGCCCCAACACAGGGGGCGGAGAGACCCAGTACTTC
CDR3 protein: CASSPNTGGGETQYF

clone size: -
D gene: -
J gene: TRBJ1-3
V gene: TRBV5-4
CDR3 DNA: TGTGCCAGCAGCTTAGGGGGGACCAACTCTGGAAACACCATATATTTT
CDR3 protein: CASSLGGTNSGNTIYF

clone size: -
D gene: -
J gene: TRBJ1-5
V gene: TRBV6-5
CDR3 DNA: TGTGCCAGCAGTTACAGGGGGAACCAGCCCCAGCATTTT
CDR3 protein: CASSYRGNQPQHF

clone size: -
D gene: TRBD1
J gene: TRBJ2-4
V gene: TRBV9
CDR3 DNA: TGTGCCAGCAGCGCTGGAAGGGGGCTTCTGAACATTCAGTACTTC
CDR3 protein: CASSAGRGLLNIQYF

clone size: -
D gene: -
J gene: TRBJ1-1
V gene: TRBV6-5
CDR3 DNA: TGTGCCAGCAGTTATGAACGATCAGGGCCTGAAGCTTTCTTT
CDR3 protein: CASSYERSGPEAFF

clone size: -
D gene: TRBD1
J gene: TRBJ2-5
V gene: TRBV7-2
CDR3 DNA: TGTGCCAGCAGCTTCGGACCAAACCAGGGGGCCCAGTACTTC
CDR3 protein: CASSFGPNQGAQYF

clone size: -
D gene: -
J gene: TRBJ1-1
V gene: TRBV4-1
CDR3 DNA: TGCGCCAGCAGCCAAGGGGGGGGTAGGACTGAAGCTTTCTTT
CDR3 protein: CASSQGGGRTEAFF

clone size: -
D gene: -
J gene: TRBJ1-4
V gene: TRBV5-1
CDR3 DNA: TGCGCCAGCAGCCGTTCAGGCGGGTTATCCGGGACTAATGAAAAACTGTTTTTT
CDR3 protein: CASSRSGGLSGTNEKLFF

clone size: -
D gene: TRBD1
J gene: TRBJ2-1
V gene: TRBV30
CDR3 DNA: TGTGCCTGGAGCGGACAGGGGACGAGGGGTGAGCAGTTCTTC
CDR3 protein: CAWSGQGTRGEQFF

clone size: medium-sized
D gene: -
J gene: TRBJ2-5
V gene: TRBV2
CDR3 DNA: TGTGCCAGCGGGGAGGAGGGCAGAGGGGAGACCCAGTACTTC
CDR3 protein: CASGEEGRGETQYF

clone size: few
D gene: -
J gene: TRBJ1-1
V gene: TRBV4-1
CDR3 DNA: TGCGCCAGCAGCCAAGACAGGGGTGAAGCTTTCTTT
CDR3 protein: CASSQDRGEAFF

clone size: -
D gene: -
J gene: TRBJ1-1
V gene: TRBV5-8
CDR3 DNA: TGTGCCAGCAGTTCGCCGGTGGAAGCGAACACTGAAGCTTTCTTT
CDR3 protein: CASSSPVEANTEAFF

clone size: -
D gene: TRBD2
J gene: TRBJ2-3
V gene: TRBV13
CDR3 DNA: TGTGCCAGCAGCGCGGCTAGCGGGAAAAACACAGATACGCAGTATTTT
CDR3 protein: CASSAASGKNTDTQYF

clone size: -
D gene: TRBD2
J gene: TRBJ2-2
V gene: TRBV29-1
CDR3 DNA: TGCAGCGTTGGGACTAGCGGGAGTACCACCGGGGAGCTGTTTTTT
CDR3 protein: CSVGTSGSTTGELFF